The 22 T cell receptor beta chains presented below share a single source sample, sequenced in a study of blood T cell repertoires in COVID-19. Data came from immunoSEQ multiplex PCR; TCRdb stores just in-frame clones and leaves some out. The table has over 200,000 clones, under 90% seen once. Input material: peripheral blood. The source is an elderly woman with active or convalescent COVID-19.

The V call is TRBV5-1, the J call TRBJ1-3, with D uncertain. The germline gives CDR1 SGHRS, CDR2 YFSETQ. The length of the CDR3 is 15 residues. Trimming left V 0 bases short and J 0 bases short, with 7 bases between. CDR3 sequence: CASSLDGSSGNTIYF. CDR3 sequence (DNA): TGCGCCAGCAGCTTGGATGGGAGCTCTGGAAACACCATATATTTT.

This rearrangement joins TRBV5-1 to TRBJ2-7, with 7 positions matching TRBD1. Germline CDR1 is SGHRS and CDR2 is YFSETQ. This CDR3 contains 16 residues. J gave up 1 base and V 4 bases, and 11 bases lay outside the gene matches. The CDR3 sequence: CASSPEGGRRSYEQYF. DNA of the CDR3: TGCGCCAGCAGCCCGGAAGGGGGCCGAAGATCCTACGAGCAGTACTTC.

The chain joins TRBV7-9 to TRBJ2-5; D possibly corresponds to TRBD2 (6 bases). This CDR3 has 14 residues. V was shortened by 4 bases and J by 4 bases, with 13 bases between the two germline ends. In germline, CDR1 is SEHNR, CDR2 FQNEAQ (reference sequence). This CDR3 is CASSSWRGRETQYF. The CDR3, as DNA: TGTGCCAGCAGCTCTTGGAGGGGTCGAGAGACCCAGTACTTC.

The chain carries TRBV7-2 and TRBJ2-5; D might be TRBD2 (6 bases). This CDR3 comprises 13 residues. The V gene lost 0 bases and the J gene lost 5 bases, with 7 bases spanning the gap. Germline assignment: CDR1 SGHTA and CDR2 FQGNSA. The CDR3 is CASSLARGETQYF. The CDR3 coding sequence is TGTGCCAGCAGCTTAGCCCGGGGGGAGACCCAGTACTTC.

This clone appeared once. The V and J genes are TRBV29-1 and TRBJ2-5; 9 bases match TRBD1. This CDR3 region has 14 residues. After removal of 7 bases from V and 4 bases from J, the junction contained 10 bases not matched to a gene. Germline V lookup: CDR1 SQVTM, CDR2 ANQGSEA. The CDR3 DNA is TGCAGCGCTAAACCACAGGGGGCGGGAGAGACCCAGTACTTC. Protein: CSAKPQGAGETQYF.

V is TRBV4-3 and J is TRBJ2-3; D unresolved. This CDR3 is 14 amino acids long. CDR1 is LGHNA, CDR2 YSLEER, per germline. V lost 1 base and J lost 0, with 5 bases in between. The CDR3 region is CASSQGQSTDTQYF. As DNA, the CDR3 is TGCGCCAGCAGCCAAGGGCAAAGCACAGATACGCAGTATTTT.

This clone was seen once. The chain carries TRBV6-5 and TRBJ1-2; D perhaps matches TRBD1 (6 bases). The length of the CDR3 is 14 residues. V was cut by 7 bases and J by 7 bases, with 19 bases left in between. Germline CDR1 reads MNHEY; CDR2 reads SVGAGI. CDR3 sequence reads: CASTEGQKGGGYTF. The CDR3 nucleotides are TGTGCCAGCACAGAAGGACAGAAAGGAGGTGGCTACACCTTC.

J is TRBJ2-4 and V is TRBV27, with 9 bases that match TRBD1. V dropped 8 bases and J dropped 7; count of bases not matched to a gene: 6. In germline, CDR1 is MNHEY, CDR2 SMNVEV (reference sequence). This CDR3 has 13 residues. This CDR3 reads CASGTGTGNIQYF. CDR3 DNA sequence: TGTGCCAGCGGGACAGGGACGGGGAACATTCAGTACTTC.

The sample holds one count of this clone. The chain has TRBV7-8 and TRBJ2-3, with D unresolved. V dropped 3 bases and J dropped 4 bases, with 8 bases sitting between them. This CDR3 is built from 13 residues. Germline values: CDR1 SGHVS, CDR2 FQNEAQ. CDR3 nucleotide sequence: TGTGCCAGCAGCTTCTCTAGAGCAGATACGCAGTATTTT. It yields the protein CASSFSRADTQYF.

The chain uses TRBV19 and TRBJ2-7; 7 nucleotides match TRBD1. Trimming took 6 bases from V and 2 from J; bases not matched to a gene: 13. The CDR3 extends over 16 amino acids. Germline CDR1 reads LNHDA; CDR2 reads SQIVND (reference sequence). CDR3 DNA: TGTGCCAGTAGCTCCTCACGACCGGGACAGACCTACGAGCAGTACTTC. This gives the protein CASSSSRPGQTYEQYF. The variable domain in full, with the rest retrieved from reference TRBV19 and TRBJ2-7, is DGGITQSPKYLFRKEGQNVTLSCEQNLNHDAMYWYRQDPGQGLRLIYYSQIVNDFQKGDIAEGYSVSREKKESFPLTVTSAQKNPTAFYLCASSSSRPGQTYEQYFGPGTRLTVT.

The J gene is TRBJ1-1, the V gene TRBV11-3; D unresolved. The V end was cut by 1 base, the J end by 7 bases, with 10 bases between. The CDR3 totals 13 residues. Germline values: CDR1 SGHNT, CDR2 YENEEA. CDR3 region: CASSLGRGGEAFF. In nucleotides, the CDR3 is TGTGCCAGCAGCTTAGGCCGAGGAGGTGAAGCTTTCTTT.

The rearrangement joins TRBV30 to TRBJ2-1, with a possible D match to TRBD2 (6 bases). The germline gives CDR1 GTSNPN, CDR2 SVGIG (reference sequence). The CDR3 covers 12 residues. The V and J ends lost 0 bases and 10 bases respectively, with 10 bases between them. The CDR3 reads CAWSVALAEQFF. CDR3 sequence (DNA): TGTGCCTGGAGTGTTGCGCTAGCGGAGCAGTTCTTC.

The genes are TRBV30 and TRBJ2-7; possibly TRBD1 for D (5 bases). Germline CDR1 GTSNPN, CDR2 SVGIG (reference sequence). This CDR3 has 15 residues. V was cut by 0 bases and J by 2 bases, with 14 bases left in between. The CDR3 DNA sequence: TGTGCCTGGAGTGTATTTGGGGCGGAGCCCTACGAGCAGTACTTC. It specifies CAWSVFGAEPYEQYF. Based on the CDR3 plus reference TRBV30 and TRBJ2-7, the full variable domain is SQTIHQWPATLVQPVGSPLSLECTVEGTSNPNLYWYRQAAGRGLQLLFYSVGIGQISSEVPQNLSASRPQDRQFILSSKKLLLSDSGFYLCAWSVFGAEPYEQYFGPGTRLTVT.

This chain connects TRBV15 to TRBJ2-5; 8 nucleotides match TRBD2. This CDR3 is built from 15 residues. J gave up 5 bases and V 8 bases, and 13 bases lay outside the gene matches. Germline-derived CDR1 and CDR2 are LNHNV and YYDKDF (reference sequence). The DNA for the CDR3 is TGTGCCACCCAAGCTGTAGCGGGACGAGTGGAGACCCAGTACTTC. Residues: CATQAVAGRVETQYF. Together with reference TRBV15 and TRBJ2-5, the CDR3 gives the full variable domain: DAMVIQNPRYQVTQFGKPVTLSCSQTLNHNVMYWYQQKSSQAPKLLFHYYDKDFNNEADTPDNFQSRRPNTSFCFLDIRSPGLGDTAMYLCATQAVAGRVETQYFGPGTRLLVL.

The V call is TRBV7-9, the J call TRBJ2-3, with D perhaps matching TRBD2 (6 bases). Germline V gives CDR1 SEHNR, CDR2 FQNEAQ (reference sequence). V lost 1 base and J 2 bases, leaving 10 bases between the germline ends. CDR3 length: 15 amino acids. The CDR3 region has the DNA TGTGCCAGCAGCTTAGGCGGGACCCCCACAGATACGCAGTATTTT. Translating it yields CASSLGGTPTDTQYF.

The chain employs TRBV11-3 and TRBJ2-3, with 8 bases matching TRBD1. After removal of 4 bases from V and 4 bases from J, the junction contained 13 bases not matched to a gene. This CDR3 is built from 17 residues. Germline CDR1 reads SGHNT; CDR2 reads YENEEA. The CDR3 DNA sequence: TGTGCCAGCAGCTCAGGGGGCAGACTGGGTATCGCAGATACGCAGTATTTT. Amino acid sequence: CASSSGGRLGIADTQYF.

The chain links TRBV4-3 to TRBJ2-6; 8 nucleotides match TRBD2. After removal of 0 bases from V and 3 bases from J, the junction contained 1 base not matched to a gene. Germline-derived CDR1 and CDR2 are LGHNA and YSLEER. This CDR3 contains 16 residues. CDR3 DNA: TGCGCCAGCAGCCAAGAAACTAGCGGTGGGGCCAACGTCCTGACTTTC. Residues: CASSQETSGGANVLTF.

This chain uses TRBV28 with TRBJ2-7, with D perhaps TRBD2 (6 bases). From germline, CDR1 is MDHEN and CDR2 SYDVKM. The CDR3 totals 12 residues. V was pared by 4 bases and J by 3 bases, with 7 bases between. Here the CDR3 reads CASSSDYYEQYF. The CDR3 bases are TGTGCCAGCAGTTCGGACTACTACGAGCAGTACTTC.

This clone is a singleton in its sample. The CDR3 DNA reads as TGTGCCAAAACCCTCACTAGCGGGTCGAACACCGGGGAGCTGTTTTTT. It encodes CAKTLTSGSNTGELFF. This chain connects TRBV7-9 to TRBJ2-2; TRBD2 aligns across 9 bases. Germline V gene lookup returns CDR1 SEHNR and CDR2 FQNEAQ (reference sequence). The CDR3 runs 16 residues. J gave up 0 bases and V 10 bases, and 9 bases lay outside the gene matches.

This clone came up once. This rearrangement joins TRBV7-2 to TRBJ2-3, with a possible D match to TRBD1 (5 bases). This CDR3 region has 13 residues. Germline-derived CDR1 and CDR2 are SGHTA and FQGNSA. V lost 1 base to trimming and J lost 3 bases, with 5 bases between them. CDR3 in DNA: TGTGCCAGCAGCTTAGACAGGACAGATACGCAGTATTTT. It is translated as CASSLDRTDTQYF.

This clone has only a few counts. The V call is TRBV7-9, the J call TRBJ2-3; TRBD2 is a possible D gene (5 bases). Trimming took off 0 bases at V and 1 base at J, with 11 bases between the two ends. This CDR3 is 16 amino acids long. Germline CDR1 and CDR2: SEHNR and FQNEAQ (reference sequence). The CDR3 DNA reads TGTGCCAGCAGCTTAGCGGAGGCCCAAGGCACAGATACGCAGTATTTT. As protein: CASSLAEAQGTDTQYF.

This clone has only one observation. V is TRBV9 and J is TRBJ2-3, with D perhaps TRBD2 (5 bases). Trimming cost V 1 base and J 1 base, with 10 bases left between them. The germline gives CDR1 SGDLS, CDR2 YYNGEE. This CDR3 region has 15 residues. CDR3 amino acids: CASSVSGLRTDTQYF. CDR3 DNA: TGTGCCAGCAGCGTAAGTGGACTCCGCACAGATACGCAGTATTTT.